This T cell receptor (beta chain) was found in a study of blood T cell repertoires in COVID-19. At the level of the study: Acute and convalescent COVID-19 specimens originated in the United States, Italy and Spain. PBMCs, B-cell-depleted T cells, or T cells were the source of the cDNA or gDNA that made up the material.

Authors' analysis steps: Quantification of nucleated cells was approximated via reference gene primer amplification. The table came from immunoSEQ multiplex PCR; TCRdb's copy has only in-frame clones and leaves some out. V, J and clone size are taken as reported in that table, and D and trimming were inferred from the DNA itself. The data show about 230,000 clones, more than 65% seen once. CDR3 length equals 15 residues. V lost 6 bases and J 1 base, leaving 12 bases between the germline ends. Germline loops: CDR1 SNHLY, CDR2 FYNNEI. This chain uses TRBV2 with TRBJ2-2; D unclear. Sequencing input: peripheral blood. The sequence was obtained from a man aged 50 to 60 with active or convalescent COVID-19. CDR3 residues: CASSLNPGNTGELFF. In DNA form, the CDR3 reads TGTGCCAGCAGCTTAAATCCAGGGAACACCGGGGAGCTGTTTTTT.